One T cell receptor beta chain is described in this entry. These data come from a study of blood T cell repertoires in COVID-19. Study at large: Sites in the United States, Italy and Spain provided acute and convalescent COVID-19 samples.

Sequencing used immunoSEQ multiplex PCR; TCRdb keeps in-frame clones, though not all of them. Of roughly 250,000 clones listed, around nine tenths were seen once; the top ten hold 3.1%. The germline gives CDR1 SGHAT, CDR2 FQDESV (reference sequence). Trimming cost V 3 bases and J 0 bases; bases outside gene matches: 5. This CDR3 has 16 amino acids. The source material was PBMCs or T cells enriched from blood (not recorded which). The rearrangement joins TRBV11-1 to TRBJ2-1, with 7 bases fitting TRBD2. This clonotype was sampled from a woman between 35 and 50 years old who had been exposed to COVID-19. CDR3 bases: TGTGCCAGCAGCTTTCTAGCGGAACTCTCCTACAATGAGCAGTTCTTC. Translation: CASSFLAELSYNEQFF.